These 5 T cell receptor beta chains originate from one sample sequenced in a study of blood T cell repertoires in COVID-19. TCRdb's copy holds only in-frame clones and misses some; the assay was immunoSEQ multiplex PCR. Here the sample spans 85,000 to 95,000 clones, less than 80% being singletons. Sequencing was carried out using peripheral blood. The receptors stem from an elderly woman with acute or convalescent COVID-19.

The V call is TRBV7-6, the J call TRBJ2-5; 9 nucleotides line up with TRBD1. After removal of 1 base from V and 0 bases from J, the junction contained 6 bases not matched to a gene. The CDR3 contains 17 residues. CDR1 and CDR2 (germline): SGHVS, FNYEAQ. The DNA of the CDR3 is TGTGCCAGCAGCTTAGGAGGGACAGGGCCGTACCAAGAGACCCAGTACTTC. It specifies CASSLGGTGPYQETQYF.

This chain links TRBV28 with TRBJ1-5; 7 bases map to TRBD1. Germline lookup yields CDR1 MDHEN and CDR2 SYDVKM. The trim removed 4 bases at V and 3 bases at J, leaving 3 bases unmatched. The CDR3 sequence is 14 residues long. The chain's CDR3 is CASSSRGYNQPQHF. For the CDR3, the DNA is TGTGCCAGCAGTTCCAGGGGGTACAATCAGCCCCAGCATTTT.

In this sample, this clone turned up once. The chain links TRBV2 to TRBJ1-1; 9 bases map to TRBD1. The CDR3 contains 14 residues. Germline trimming cut 4 bases from V and 4 bases from J; bases unmatched to any gene: 4. Germline V gene data show CDR1 as SNHLY and CDR2 as FYNNEI. The CDR3 here is CASSVRTGVTEAFF. For the CDR3, the DNA is TGTGCCAGCAGTGTCCGGACAGGGGTCACTGAAGCTTTCTTT. The full variable domain, in which reference TRBV2 and TRBJ1-1 provide the parts outside the CDR3, is EPEVTQTPSHQVTQMGQEVILRCVPISNHLYFYWYRQILGQKVEFLVSFYNNEISEKSEIFDDQFSVERPDGSNFTLKIRSTKLEDSAMYFCASSVRTGVTEAFFGQGTRLTVV.

CDR3 region: CARSRGQGRTEAFF. CDR3 bases: TGTGCCAGAAGCAGGGGACAGGGGAGGACTGAAGCTTTCTTT. The genes are TRBV5-3 and TRBJ1-1; 10 nucleotides agree with TRBD1. TRBV5-3 is noted as an ORF with a role that remains uncertain. This CDR3 region has 14 residues. Losses at the gene ends were 4 bases for V and 5 bases for J; bases not matched to a gene: 5.

This chain connects TRBV19 to TRBJ1-2; unclear D gene. Germline V CDR1 and CDR2: LNHDA, SQIVND (reference sequence). The V and J ends lost 2 bases and 6 bases respectively, with 10 bases between them. This CDR3 has 13 residues. For the CDR3, the DNA is TGTGCCAGTAGTATAACGAGGGCGGATGGCTACACCTTC. Its translation: CASSITRADGYTF.